A selection of T cell receptor beta chains follows, all from one sample in a study of identical twins. TCRdb re-analysed the 5' RACE reads in MiXCR, keeping a single row per CDR3 protein. Of 250,000 or so distinct CDR3 sequences in the sample, approximately 8.3% are singletons; the top ten hold 3% to 3.5%. The same sample was also studied in work on yellow fever vaccine responses in identical twins.

The sample taken for sequencing was CD8+ T cells sorted from blood. The receptor source for this set is a woman aged 18-29 years in good health. The CDR3 runs from the conserved cysteine through the conserved F or W. The D gene is left open where the match is weak. Expanded clones get a size class; other rows say once, few or many, or leave the size out.

TRBJ2-7 | TRBV4-3 | NA | NA | CASSQDLRSSSYEQYF | TGCGCCAGCAGCCAAGATCTTCGCAGCTCCTCCTACGAGCAGTACTTC
TRBJ2-1 | TRBV20-1 | many | TRBD2 | CSAGLADYNEQFF | TGCAGTGCTGGACTAGCAGATTACAATGAGCAGTTCTTC
TRBJ2-1 | TRBV20-1 | NA | NA | CSAQGRAGNYNEQFF | TGCAGTGCCCAGGGGAGAGCGGGCAACTACAATGAGCAGTTCTTC
TRBJ1-6 | TRBV9 | many | TRBD1 | CASSVEGAGATLNSPLHF | TGTGCCAGCAGCGTAGAGGGGGCTGGAGCCACCTTAAATTCACCCCTCCACTTT
TRBJ1-5 | TRBV15 | many | NA | CATSRDIYPNQPQHF | TGTGCCACCAGCAGAGATATTTACCCTAATCAGCCCCAGCATTTT
TRBJ2-1 | TRBV4-3 | few | NA | CASSQTHHSSYNEQFF | TGCGCCAGCAGCCAAACTCACCATAGCTCCTACAATGAGCAGTTCTTC
TRBJ2-1 | TRBV6-5 | many | TRBD1 | CASSYTTGVNEQFF | TGTGCCAGCAGTTACACGACAGGGGTCAATGAGCAGTTCTTC
TRBJ1-4 | TRBV5-1 | many | NA | CASSWEAVNEKLFF | TGCGCCAGCAGCTGGGAGGCCGTTAATGAAAAACTGTTTTTT
TRBJ2-3 | TRBV28 | NA | TRBD1 | CASSQDRGQLDTQYF | TGTGCCAGCAGTCAGGACAGGGGGCAGCTAGATACGCAGTATTTT
TRBJ2-3 | TRBV30 | few | TRBD2 | CAWSVLSGGYTDTQYF | TGTGCCTGGAGTGTCCTTAGCGGGGGGTACACAGATACGCAGTATTTT
TRBJ2-1 | TRBV9 | few | NA | CASSVGSDEGQQTNEQFF | TGTGCCAGCAGCGTAGGTTCCGACGAGGGGCAACAGACCAATGAGCAGTTCTTC
TRBJ1-6 | TRBV20-1 | NA | TRBD1 | CSAQGTDNSPLHF | TGCAGTGCTCAGGGGACAGACAATTCACCCCTCCACTTT
TRBJ2-7 | TRBV6-2/TRBV6-3 | few | TRBD2 | CANSWGLAGYEQYF | TGTGCCAACAGTTGGGGACTAGCGGGGTACGAGCAGTACTTC
TRBJ2-5 | TRBV13 | NA | NA | CASSYIKETQYF | TGTGCCAGCAGCTACATCAAAGAGACCCAGTACTTC
TRBJ2-1 | TRBV19 | NA | NA | CASSTSAYNEQFF | TGTGCCAGTAGTACTAGCGCCTACAATGAGCAGTTCTTC
TRBJ2-3 | TRBV7-2 | NA | NA | CASSSVGSTDTQYF | TGTGCCAGCAGCTCCGTAGGAAGCACAGATACGCAGTATTTT
TRBJ2-7 | TRBV7-9 | NA | TRBD2 | CASSPRTSGMSYEQYF | TGTGCCAGCAGCCCACGGACTAGCGGGATGTCCTACGAGCAGTACTTC
TRBJ2-1 | TRBV29-1 | many | TRBD2 | CSVKGGSGVAYNEQFF | TGCAGCGTTAAGGGGGGTAGCGGGGTGGCGTACAATGAGCAGTTCTTC
TRBJ2-3 | TRBV12-3/TRBV12-4 | NA | TRBD1 | CASSPDRVGTDTQYF | TGTGCCAGCAGTCCCGACAGGGTGGGCACAGATACGCAGTATTTT
TRBJ2-7 | TRBV29-1 | few | NA | CSVDAGDGTYEQYF | TGCAGCGTTGACGCTGGGGACGGAACCTACGAGCAGTACTTC